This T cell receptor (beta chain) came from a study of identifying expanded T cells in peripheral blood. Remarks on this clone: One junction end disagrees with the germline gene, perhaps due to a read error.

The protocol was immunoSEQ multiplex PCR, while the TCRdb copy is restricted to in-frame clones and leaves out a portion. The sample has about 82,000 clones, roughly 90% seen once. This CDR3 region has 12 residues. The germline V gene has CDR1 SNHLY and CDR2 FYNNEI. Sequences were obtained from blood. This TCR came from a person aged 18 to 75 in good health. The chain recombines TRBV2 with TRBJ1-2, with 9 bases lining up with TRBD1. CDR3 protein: CASSGQGMVLYF. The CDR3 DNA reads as TGTGCCAGCAGCGGACAGGGGATGGTTCTTTACTTC.